The next 5 T cell receptor beta chains were all read from a single sample in a study of PD-1 blockade in classical Hodgkin lymphoma. Only in-frame clones appear in the TCRdb table, and some are missing; sequencing was by immunoSEQ multiplex PCR. Of about 110,000 clones in the sample, 89% were seen once. Every patient had relapsed following autologous stem cell transplantation, and cohorts differed in brentuximab vedotin exposure. The sequences come from peripheral blood mononuclear cells (PBMCs), collected before the second cycle of nivolumab. These receptors were obtained from a human donor with classical Hodgkin lymphoma.

This chain connects TRBV5-1 to TRBJ1-2; D possibly corresponds to TRBD1 (6 bases). This CDR3 comprises 15 residues. From germline, CDR1 is SGHRS and CDR2 YFSETQ. Trimming pared 0 bases from V and 6 bases from J, leaving 15 bases between. CDR3 sequence reads: CASSLADTGRDGYTF. In DNA, the CDR3 is TGCGCCAGCAGCTTGGCCGATACAGGGAGGGATGGCTACACCTTC.

In nucleotides, the CDR3 is TGTGCCAGCAGCTTAGCGGTAACCTACGAGCAGTACTTC. Encoded protein: CASSLAVTYEQYF. The rearrangement joins TRBV7-6 to TRBJ2-7; D not certain. The CDR3 loop spans 13 amino acids. The V gene's germline CDR1 is SGHVS and CDR2 FNYEAQ. Deletions cut 0 bases from V and 2 bases from J, with 5 bases between.

The V gene is TRBV5-1, the J gene TRBJ1-3; D remains unclear. The V end was cut by 0 bases, the J end by 0 bases, with 16 bases between. In germline, CDR1 is SGHRS, CDR2 YFSETQ. This CDR3 spans 18 amino acids. For the CDR3, the DNA is TGCGCCAGCAGCTTGGCCTTCGACCGAATGAGCTCTGGAAACACCATATATTTT. Its protein product is CASSLAFDRMSSGNTIYF. The variable domain in full, completed from reference TRBV5-1 and TRBJ1-3, reads KAGVTQTPRYLIKTRGQQVTLSCSPISGHRSVSWYQQTPGQGLQFLFEYFSETQRNKGNFPGRFSGRQFSNSRSEMNVSTLELGDSALYLCASSLAFDRMSSGNTIYFGEGSWLTVV.

The CDR3 loop reads CASSEYGVASEQYF. The DNA for the CDR3 is TGTGCCAGCAGTGAATATGGCGTTGCCAGCGAGCAGTACTTC. The chain is built from TRBV25-1 and TRBJ2-7; D unresolved. V was trimmed by 0 bases and J by 6 bases, leaving 12 bases between them. CDR1 is MGHDK, CDR2 SYGVNS, per germline. The CDR3 sequence is 14 residues long.

Notes on this clone: Other DNA sequences in this sample translate to the same CDR3. The genes are TRBV7-2 and TRBJ2-7; maybe TRBD1 (5 bases). The CDR3 has 11 residues. Trimming pared 8 bases from V and 7 bases from J, leaving 12 bases between. Germline CDR1 SGHTA, CDR2 FQGNSA. CDR3 sequence (DNA): TGTGCCAGCGGGCTAGGGGTTGAGCAGTACTTC. This gives the protein CASGLGVEQYF.